Listed below are T cell receptor beta chains from one sample, sequenced in a study of OX40 agonist ivuxolimab in advanced cancers. TCRdb's copy holds only in-frame clones and misses some; the assay was immunoSEQ multiplex PCR. The sample yields under 11,000 clones, around four fifths seen once. The source material was CD4+ or CD8+ T cells sorted from blood, sampled in a trial of the OX40 agonist ivuxolimab. The receptors were gathered from an adult with an advanced solid tumor such as melanoma, head and neck, liver or kidney cancer. CDR3s include the opening cysteine and the closing phenylalanine or tryptophan. Each record gives: CDR3 DNA, CDR3 protein, clone size, V gene, J gene, D gene. The D gene is left open where the match is weak. Part of the rows lack a size; the others show once, few, many or a class for expanded clones.

DNA: TGTGCCAGCACGGGGAGCTCCTACAATGAGCAGTTCTTC
CDR3: CASTGSSYNEQFF
size: .
V: TRBV6-1
J: TRBJ2-1
D: .

DNA: TGTGCCAGCAGTCGATTGGACAGCACCCCTGGAAACACCATATATTTT
CDR3: CASSRLDSTPGNTIYF
size: .
V: TRBV5-4
J: TRBJ1-3
D: .

DNA: TGTGCCAGCTCACTAGCGGGGGGGCAAGAGACCCAGTACTTC
CDR3: CASSLAGGQETQYF
size: .
V: TRBV6-1
J: TRBJ2-5
D: TRBD2

DNA: TGCGCCAGCAGCCTCGGGGGTGGAGAGCAGTTCTTC
CDR3: CASSLGGGEQFF
size: .
V: TRBV5-1
J: TRBJ2-1
D: .

DNA: TGTGCCAGCAGCTGGCTGGGGAAGGGAGGGGAGACCCAGTACTTC
CDR3: CASSWLGKGGETQYF
size: .
V: TRBV2
J: TRBJ2-5
D: TRBD2

DNA: TGTGCCAGCAGCTTCCCAGAGAACACTGAAGCTTTCTTT
CDR3: CASSFPENTEAFF
size: .
V: TRBV7-9
J: TRBJ1-1
D: .

DNA: TGTGCCAGCAGCCAAGGGCTAGCCTCGACCAATGAGCAGTTCTTC
CDR3: CASSQGLASTNEQFF
size: .
V: TRBV4-2
J: TRBJ2-1
D: .

DNA: TGCGCCAGCAGCCAAGCTAAGTATAGCAATCAGCCCCAGCATTTT
CDR3: CASSQAKYSNQPQHF
size: few
V: TRBV4-1
J: TRBJ1-5
D: .

DNA: TGTGCCAGCAGTGAAGCGCTCGTAACAGATACGCAGTATTTT
CDR3: CASSEALVTDTQYF
size: .
V: TRBV2
J: TRBJ2-3
D: .

DNA: TGTGCCAGCAGCCCCACGGATAGCAATCAGCCCCAGCATTTT
CDR3: CASSPTDSNQPQHF
size: .
V: TRBV16
J: TRBJ1-5
D: .

DNA: TGTGCCACCAGCAGAGATAGGCAGGGGGGGAACGAGCAGTACTTC
CDR3: CATSRDRQGGNEQYF
size: .
V: TRBV15
J: TRBJ2-7
D: .

DNA: TGTGCCAGCAGCTTAGGGGACTTACTACCCTACTCCTACGAGCAGTACTTC
CDR3: CASSLGDLLPYSYEQYF
size: .
V: TRBV7-8
J: TRBJ2-7
D: .

DNA: TGTGCCAGCAGCTGGGGACTAGCGGGAGGTAATGAGCAGTTCTTC
CDR3: CASSWGLAGGNEQFF
size: .
V: TRBV5-5
J: TRBJ2-1
D: TRBD2

DNA: TGTGCCAGCAGCACTGGACTAGCGGGGGGCCCCGAGGACAATGAGCAGTTCTTC
CDR3: CASSTGLAGGPEDNEQFF
size: .
V: TRBV7-8
J: TRBJ2-1
D: TRBD2

DNA: TGTGCCAGTAGTATTATCCCTGAAACGGGAAACACCATATATTTT
CDR3: CASSIIPETGNTIYF
size: .
V: TRBV19
J: TRBJ1-3
D: .

DNA: TGTGCCAGCAGTACTCGACAGGGGAACACTGAAGCTTTCTTT
CDR3: CASSTRQGNTEAFF
size: few
V: TRBV6-5
J: TRBJ1-1
D: TRBD1

DNA: TGTGCCAGCAGCTTAGGGGGAGGGACAGGACTCTACGAGCAGTACTTC
CDR3: CASSLGGGTGLYEQYF
size: .
V: TRBV7-6
J: TRBJ2-7
D: .

DNA: TGCGCCAGCAGCCCCGGGGCTAGCGGGAGTTACGAGCAGTACTTC
CDR3: CASSPGASGSYEQYF
size: .
V: TRBV4-3
J: TRBJ2-7
D: TRBD2

DNA: TGTGCCAGCAGCGCCTCGGGACAGAATAACAATGAGCAGTTCTTC
CDR3: CASSASGQNNNEQFF
size: few
V: TRBV9
J: TRBJ2-1
D: TRBD1

DNA: TGTGCCAGCAGCTTAGGGCAGGATTTTAACACCGGGGAGCTGTTTTTT
CDR3: CASSLGQDFNTGELFF
size: .
V: TRBV11-3
J: TRBJ2-2
D: .

DNA: TGTGCCAGCAGCTTAGCCTCTTGGGACAGAGGCTACGAGCAGTACTTC
CDR3: CASSLASWDRGYEQYF
size: once
V: TRBV7-8
J: TRBJ2-7
D: TRBD1

DNA: TGTGCCAGCAGTTTTAACCCAAGGCACGAGACCCAGTACTTC
CDR3: CASSFNPRHETQYF
size: .
V: TRBV6-5
J: TRBJ2-5
D: .

DNA: TGCGCCAGCAGCCTAAACCCAGTGAACACTGAAGCTTTCTTT
CDR3: CASSLNPVNTEAFF
size: few
V: TRBV4-1
J: TRBJ1-1
D: .

DNA: TGTGCCAGCAGCTTAGTTGGGCCCCACCTCTTC
CDR3: CASSLVGPHLF
size: .
V: TRBV7-3
J: TRBJ2-7
D: .

DNA: TGTGCCAGCAGCTTACCGGGACAGGGTGATGAGCAGTTCTTC
CDR3: CASSLPGQGDEQFF
size: .
V: TRBV7-9
J: TRBJ2-1
D: TRBD1

DNA: TGTGCCAGCAGTTTATCCAAGATAGCGGGAGATGAGCAGTACTTC
CDR3: CASSLSKIAGDEQYF
size: once
V: TRBV27
J: TRBJ2-7
D: TRBD2

DNA: TGTGCCACCAGACTAGCGGGCCAGAATGAGCAGTTCTTC
CDR3: CATRLAGQNEQFF
size: .
V: TRBV15
J: TRBJ2-1
D: TRBD2

DNA: TGCGCCAGCAGCCAGCCACAAGGCGACGAGCAGTACTTC
CDR3: CASSQPQGDEQYF
size: .
V: TRBV4-1
J: TRBJ2-7
D: .

DNA: TGTGCCAGCAGCTTTGGCGGGAGAAATGAGCAGTTCTTC
CDR3: CASSFGGRNEQFF
size: .
V: TRBV7-3
J: TRBJ2-1
D: TRBD2

DNA: TGTGCCAGCAGCTTGTTGTCAGGCTCCTACGAGCAGTACTTC
CDR3: CASSLLSGSYEQYF
size: medium-sized
V: TRBV5-6
J: TRBJ2-7
D: .

DNA: TGTGCCAGCAGCCAGGTGGCGTCATCTGGCTACACCTTC
CDR3: CASSQVASSGYTF
size: .
V: TRBV16
J: TRBJ1-2
D: .

DNA: TGTGCCAGCAGTGACGGGGCGGGAAACACCGGGGAGCTGTTTTTT
CDR3: CASSDGAGNTGELFF
size: .
V: TRBV6-4
J: TRBJ2-2
D: .

DNA: TGCAGCTTTTCCCCGACAGGGGGGGGGAATGAGCAGTTCTTC
CDR3: CSFSPTGGGNEQFF
size: .
V: TRBV29-1
J: TRBJ2-1
D: TRBD1

DNA: TGTGCCAGCAGCGGACGACTAGCGGGGAACACCGGGGAGCTGTTTTTT
CDR3: CASSGRLAGNTGELFF
size: .
V: TRBV7-8
J: TRBJ2-2
D: TRBD2

DNA: TGTGCCAGCAGCTTAGCGGAAGGGACAGGGGGTTACGAGCAGTACTTC
CDR3: CASSLAEGTGGYEQYF
size: .
V: TRBV13
J: TRBJ2-7
D: TRBD1

DNA: TGTGCTAGTGGTTGGCAAGTAGACCCCAGGTTGGGGTATGGCTACACCTTC
CDR3: CASGWQVDPRLGYGYTF
size: .
V: TRBV12-5
J: TRBJ1-2
D: .

DNA: TGTGCCAGCAGCTTAGGACATACTTCCTACGAGCAGTACTTC
CDR3: CASSLGHTSYEQYF
size: .
V: TRBV11-2
J: TRBJ2-7
D: .

DNA: TGTGCCAGCAGTTCCCGGACAGGGGAAGGCTACACCTTC
CDR3: CASSSRTGEGYTF
size: .
V: TRBV6-5
J: TRBJ1-2
D: TRBD1

DNA: TGTGCCAGCAGTTTTTTAGCGGGTGAGCTCTACGAGCAGTACTTC
CDR3: CASSFLAGELYEQYF
size: .
V: TRBV6-6
J: TRBJ2-7
D: TRBD2

DNA: TGTGCCAGCAGCACCCTTTCGGTAGGGGGCTGGGAGCAGTACTTC
CDR3: CASSTLSVGGWEQYF
size: .
V: TRBV13
J: TRBJ2-7
D: TRBD1

DNA: TGTGCCAGCAGTTATACTAGGGAAGGTCAGCCCCAGCATTTT
CDR3: CASSYTREGQPQHF
size: .
V: TRBV6-6
J: TRBJ1-5
D: .

DNA: TGCAGCGTTGTCCTTCCGGGACAGGGCAACTATGGCTACACCTTC
CDR3: CSVVLPGQGNYGYTF
size: .
V: TRBV29-1
J: TRBJ1-2
D: TRBD1

DNA: TGTGCCAGCAGTGTTACCGAAAAACTGTTTTTT
CDR3: CASSVTEKLFF
size: once
V: TRBV6-5
J: TRBJ1-4
D: .

DNA: TGTGCCAGCAGCGGCCCCTATAATTCACCCCTCCACTTT
CDR3: CASSGPYNSPLHF
size: .
V: TRBV9
J: TRBJ1-6
D: .

DNA: TGTGCCAGCAGCTCCTCCTTGCGTGGTGGCACTGAAGCTTTCTTT
CDR3: CASSSSLRGGTEAFF
size: .
V: TRBV11-2
J: TRBJ1-1
D: .

DNA: TGTGCCAGCAGCCCGCTAGCGGGGGGTGGTGAGCAGTTCTTC
CDR3: CASSPLAGGGEQFF
size: .
V: TRBV14
J: TRBJ2-1
D: TRBD2

DNA: TGCGCCAGCAGCCAAGCTCTAGCGGGGGGGACAGATACGCAGTATTTT
CDR3: CASSQALAGGTDTQYF
size: .
V: TRBV4-1
J: TRBJ2-3
D: TRBD2

DNA: TGTGCCAGCAGCTCCACAGAGGCGAACACTGAAGCTTTCTTT
CDR3: CASSSTEANTEAFF
size: .
V: TRBV5-4
J: TRBJ1-1
D: .

DNA: TGTGCCAGCAGTTGGGACGGAGAGACCCAGTACTTC
CDR3: CASSWDGETQYF
size: .
V: TRBV11-3
J: TRBJ2-5
D: .

DNA: TGTGCCAGAAGCCTTTGGTGGGGCGGGAATGAGCAGTTCTTC
CDR3: CARSLWWGGNEQFF
size: .
V: TRBV7-5
J: TRBJ2-1
D: .

DNA: TGTGCCAGAGACGGGCCAGGGGCCTCTGGAAACACCATATATTTT
CDR3: CARDGPGASGNTIYF
size: few
V: TRBV18
J: TRBJ1-3
D: .

DNA: TGTGCCAGCAGCTTTGGAGAGACCCAGTACTTC
CDR3: CASSFGETQYF
size: .
V: TRBV25-1
J: TRBJ2-5
D: .

DNA: TGTGCCAGCAGTTACTCGACAGGGGGTTACAATGAGCAGTTCTTC
CDR3: CASSYSTGGYNEQFF
size: few
V: TRBV6-5
J: TRBJ2-1
D: TRBD1

DNA: TGTGCCAGCAGTCCCTCTAGTGGGGGGCCAGATACGCAGTATTTT
CDR3: CASSPSSGGPDTQYF
size: .
V: TRBV6-4
J: TRBJ2-3
D: .

DNA: TGTGCCAGCAGTGTAGGGCGGGAGCCCTCCTACGAGCAGTACTTC
CDR3: CASSVGREPSYEQYF
size: .
V: TRBV2
J: TRBJ2-7
D: TRBD2

DNA: TGTGCCATCAGTGAGTCGAAAGCCCTTTCCACAGATACGCAGTATTTT
CDR3: CAISESKALSTDTQYF
size: .
V: TRBV10-3
J: TRBJ2-3
D: .

DNA: TGTGCCAGCAGCAGAAGGACTAGGGTGGGAGAGACCCAGTACTTC
CDR3: CASSRRTRVGETQYF
size: once
V: TRBV5-4
J: TRBJ2-5
D: TRBD2

DNA: TGTGCCAGCAGCCCAAACGATGAGGGCCACGAGCAGTACTTC
CDR3: CASSPNDEGHEQYF
size: .
V: TRBV6-6
J: TRBJ2-7
D: .

DNA: TGCGCCAGCAGCCAAGTTGCAACCTCCTACGAGCAGTACTTC
CDR3: CASSQVATSYEQYF
size: .
V: TRBV4-1
J: TRBJ2-7
D: .

DNA: TGTGCCAGCAGCTTGGCACTCTCTGGAAACACCATATATTTT
CDR3: CASSLALSGNTIYF
size: .
V: TRBV5-8
J: TRBJ1-3
D: .